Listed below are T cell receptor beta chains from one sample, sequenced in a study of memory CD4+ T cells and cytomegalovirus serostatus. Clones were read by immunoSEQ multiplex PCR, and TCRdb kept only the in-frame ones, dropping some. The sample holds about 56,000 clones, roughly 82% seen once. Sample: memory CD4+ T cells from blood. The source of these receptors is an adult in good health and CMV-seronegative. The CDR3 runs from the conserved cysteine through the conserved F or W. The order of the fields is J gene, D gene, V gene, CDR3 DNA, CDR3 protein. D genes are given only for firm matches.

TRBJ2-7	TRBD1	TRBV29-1	TGCAGCGCGGTCAGGGGGACCTACGAGCAGTACTTC	CSAVRGTYEQYF
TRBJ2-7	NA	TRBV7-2	TGTGCCAGCAGCTCAGACTACTCCTACGAGCAGTACTTC	CASSSDYSYEQYF
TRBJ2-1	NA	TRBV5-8	TGTGCCAGCAGCCGCAATCCTATGAGGGATGAGCAGTTCTTC	CASSRNPMRDEQFF
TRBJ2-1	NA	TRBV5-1	TGCGCCAGCAGCGGGAGTCAGGGGAACTCAGCGGGCAATGAGCAGTTCTTC	CASSGSQGNSAGNEQFF
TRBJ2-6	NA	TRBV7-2	TGTGCCAGCAGCCCCCAACCGACGGATGTGTGGGGGGCCAACGTCCTGACTTTC	CASSPQPTDVWGANVLTF
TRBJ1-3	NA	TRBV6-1	TGTGCCAGCAGTGACTGGGGCGCTGGAAACACCATATATTTT	CASSDWGAGNTIYF
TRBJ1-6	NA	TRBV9	TGTGCCAGCAGCGTAGTAGGGTTTAATTCACCCCTCCACTTT	CASSVVGFNSPLHF
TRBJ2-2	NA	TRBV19	TGTGCCAGTAGTGGGGTTTTCTTTCCGAACACCGGGGAGCTGTTTTTT	CASSGVFFPNTGELFF
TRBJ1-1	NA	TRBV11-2	TGTGCCAGCAGCTTCAACACTGAAGCTTTCTTT	CASSFNTEAFF
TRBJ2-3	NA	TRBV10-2	TGCGCCAGCAGTGACAACGGTGGGCCGTCCTTGGATACGCAGTATTTT	CASSDNGGPSLDTQYF
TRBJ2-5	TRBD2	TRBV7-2	TGTGCCAGCAGCCGGGGGGGGGCAGAGACCCAGTACTTC	CASSRGGAETQYF